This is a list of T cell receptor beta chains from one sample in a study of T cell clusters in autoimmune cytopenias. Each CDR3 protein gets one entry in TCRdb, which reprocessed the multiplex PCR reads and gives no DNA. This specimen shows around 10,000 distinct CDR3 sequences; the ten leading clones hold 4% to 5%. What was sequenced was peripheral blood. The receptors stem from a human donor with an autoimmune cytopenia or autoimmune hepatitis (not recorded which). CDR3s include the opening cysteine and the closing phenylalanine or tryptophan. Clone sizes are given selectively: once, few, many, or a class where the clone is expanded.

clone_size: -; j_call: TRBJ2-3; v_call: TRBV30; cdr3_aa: CAWSPGGPIDTQYF
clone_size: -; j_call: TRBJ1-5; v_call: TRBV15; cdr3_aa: CATSRGGTGADNQPQHF
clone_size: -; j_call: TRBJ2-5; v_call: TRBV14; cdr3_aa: CASSLTRAGSGTQYF
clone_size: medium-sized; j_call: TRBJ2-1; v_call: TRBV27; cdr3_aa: CASSLSLRNSYNEQFF
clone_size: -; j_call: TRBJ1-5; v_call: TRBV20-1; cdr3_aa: CSARAGRGNQPQHF
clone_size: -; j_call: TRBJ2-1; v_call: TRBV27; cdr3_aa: CASNKADSTHEQFF
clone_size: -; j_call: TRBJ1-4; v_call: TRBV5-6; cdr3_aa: CASSSFGPIDTNEKLFF
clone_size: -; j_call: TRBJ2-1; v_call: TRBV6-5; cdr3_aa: CASSYSGRDNEQFF
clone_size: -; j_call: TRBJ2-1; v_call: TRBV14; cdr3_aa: CASSQVWGGGNEQFF
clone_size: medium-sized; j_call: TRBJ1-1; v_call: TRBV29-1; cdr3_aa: CSVDDMGLDTEAFF
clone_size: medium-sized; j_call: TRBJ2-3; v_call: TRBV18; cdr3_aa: CASSPGDTDTQYF
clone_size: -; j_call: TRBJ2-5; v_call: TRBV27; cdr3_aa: CASSLQASETQYF
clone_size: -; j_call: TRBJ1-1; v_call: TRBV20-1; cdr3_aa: CSARDQGGLTEAFF
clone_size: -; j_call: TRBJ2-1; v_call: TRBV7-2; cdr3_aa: CASSLAGSSSYNEQFF
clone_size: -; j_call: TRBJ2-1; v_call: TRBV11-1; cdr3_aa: CASSLGPLAGSNEQFF